The 32 T cell receptor beta chains reported below all come from one sample, sequenced in a study of cytomegalovirus exposure and HLA in healthy donors. This PCR relied on a set of 60 Vbeta primers and 13 Jbeta primers. The protocol was immunoSEQ multiplex PCR, while the TCRdb copy is restricted to in-frame clones and leaves out a portion. Of about 150,000 clones listed, roughly three quarters are singletons. The source material was PBMCs. These TCRs come from a man aged 30 to 45 in good health and CMV-seropositive.

The V gene is TRBV5-6, the J gene TRBJ1-6; D is unresolved. The CDR3 covers 13 residues. Germline values: CDR1 SGHDT, CDR2 YYEEEE. V lost 2 bases and J lost 10, with 10 bases in between. The CDR3, as DNA: TGTGCCAGCAGCTTCCTAAGAGGGTCACCCCTCCACTTT. Translation gives CASSFLRGSPLHF. Supplemented by reference TRBV5-6 and TRBJ1-6, the full variable domain reads DAGVTQSPTHLIKTRGQQVTLRCSPKSGHDTVSWYQQALGQGPQFIFQYYEEEERQRGNFPDRFSGHQFPNYSSELNVNALLLGDSALYLCASSFLRGSPLHFGNGTRLTVT.

The chain has TRBV5-8 and TRBJ2-7, with 7 bases matching TRBD1. The CDR3 contains 14 residues. The V gene's germline CDR1 is SGHTS and CDR2 YDEGEE. The junction had 10 bases not matched to a gene; V was cut back by 4 bases and J by 6 bases. The CDR3 DNA is TGTGCCAGCAGCATTAGACAGGGTTCCAGCGAGCAGTACTTC. It specifies CASSIRQGSSEQYF.

This clone has a handful of counts. The J gene is TRBJ1-5, the V gene TRBV25-1, with unresolved D. The V end lost 3 bases, the J end lost 1 base, and 7 bases lay between the germline ends. The CDR3 sequence is 14 residues long. Per the germline V gene, CDR1 is MGHDK and CDR2 is SYGVNS. CDR3 DNA: TGTGCCAGCAGTGACGACACCAGCAATCAGCCCCAGCATTTT. Protein sequence: CASSDDTSNQPQHF.

The rearrangement links TRBV7-8 to TRBJ2-7, with 14 bases fitting TRBD2. V shed 4 bases, J shed 4 bases, and the junction held 9 bases outside the gene matches. The CDR3 is 17 residues long. The V gene's germline CDR1 is SGHVS and CDR2 FQNEAQ. For the CDR3, the DNA is TGTGCCAGCAGCTCGACCCTTGGGACTAGCGGGAGTTACGAGCAGTACTTC. Translated: CASSSTLGTSGSYEQYF. The variable domain in full, completed from reference TRBV7-8 and TRBJ2-7, reads GAGVSQSPRYKVAKRGQDVALRCDPISGHVSLFWYQQALGQGPEFLTYFQNEAQLDKSGLPSDRFFAERPEGSVSTLKIQRTQQEDSAVYLCASSSTLGTSGSYEQYFGPGTRLTVT.

Notes on this clone: A much larger clone differs by one base, so this may be a read error. Different DNA sequences within this sample yield the same CDR3. This sequence joins TRBV7-9 and TRBJ2-5, with 8 positions matching TRBD2. The CDR3 contains 17 residues. The V segment lost 0 bases and the J segment 4 bases; nucleotides outside the gene matches: 10. Germline-derived CDR1 and CDR2 are SEHNR and FQNEAQ (reference sequence). This chain's CDR3 is CASSLATGGPLGETQYF. CDR3 bases: TGTGCCAGCAGCTTAGCCACGGGAGGGCCTTTAGGAGAGACCCAGTACTTC.

This chain links TRBV9 with TRBJ2-3; the D gene is possibly TRBD1 (6 bases). V lost 0 bases and J 4 bases, leaving 6 bases between the germline ends. The CDR3 is made up of 13 amino acids. Per germline, CDR1 SGDLS and CDR2 YYNGEE. The CDR3 DNA follows: TGTGCCAGCAGCGTAGGACAGGCAGATACGCAGTATTTT. Protein sequence: CASSVGQADTQYF.

The rearrangement uses TRBV10-3 and TRBJ1-1; 7 nucleotides align to TRBD1. The V gene's germline CDR1 is ENHRY and CDR2 SYGVKD. The CDR3 runs 14 residues. The junction had 8 bases not matched to a gene; V was cut back by 5 bases and J by 5 bases. The CDR3 region has the DNA TGTGCCATCAGTCCCCAAGGGACAGTTACTGAAGCTTTCTTT. Translated: CAISPQGTVTEAFF.

The rearrangement joins TRBV13 to TRBJ2-7, with 10 bases that match TRBD1. CDR3 length: 16 amino acids. V lost 1 base and J lost 1; bases outside the gene matches: 4. From germline, CDR1 is PRHDT and CDR2 FYEKMQ (reference sequence). This CDR3 is CASSLAPGQGSYEQYF. CDR3 nucleotide sequence: TGTGCCAGCAGCTTAGCCCCGGGACAGGGGTCCTACGAGCAGTACTTC.

The chain is built from TRBV5-6 and TRBJ1-3; 9 bases agree with TRBD1. This CDR3 spans 15 amino acids. Germline lookup yields CDR1 SGHDT and CDR2 YYEEEE. V shed 4 bases and J 4 bases; nucleotides not matched to a gene: 6. The CDR3, as DNA: TGTGCCAGCAGCCCCGGGACAGGGAACGGAAACACCATATATTTT. Translating gives CASSPGTGNGNTIYF.

The genes are TRBV29-1 and TRBJ2-3; 10 bases align to TRBD2. There are 15 residues in the CDR3. J gave up 2 bases and V 7 bases, and 9 bases lay outside the gene matches. Germline V gene sequence: CDR1 SQVTM, CDR2 ANQGSEA. The CDR3 loop reads CSAQRGLADTDTQYF. CDR3 in DNA: TGCAGCGCCCAAAGAGGACTAGCGGACACAGATACGCAGTATTTT.

This clone appeared a single time. The chain is built from TRBV7-3 and TRBJ2-2; D remains unclear. This CDR3 is built from 13 residues. Germline lookup yields CDR1 SGHTA and CDR2 FQGTGA. V shed 4 bases and J shed 5 bases, with 8 bases lying between them. The CDR3 DNA reads TGTGCCAGCAGCTCCTCCCGGACCGGGGAGCTGTTTTTT. Amino acids: CASSSSRTGELFF. The full variable domain, in which reference TRBV7-3 and TRBJ2-2 provide the parts outside the CDR3, is GAGVSQTPSNKVTEKGKYVELRCDPISGHTALYWYRQSLGQGPEFLIYFQGTGAADDSGLPNDRFFAVRPEGSVSTLKIQRTERGDSAVYLCASSSSRTGELFFGEGSRLTVL.

The J gene is TRBJ1-1, the V gene TRBV4-2; weak D call: TRBD1 (6 bases). This CDR3 contains 16 residues. CDR1 is LGHNA, CDR2 YNFKEQ, per germline. Trimming shortened V by 4 bases and J by 3 bases, and 18 bases separated the two germline ends. Written as DNA, the CDR3 is TGTGCCAGCAGCCCCAACGAAGGGGGGGAATACACTGAAGCTTTCTTT. This gives the protein CASSPNEGGEYTEAFF.

The V gene is TRBV5-6, the J gene TRBJ1-1, with 10 bases aligning to TRBD1. This CDR3 spans 15 amino acids. CDR1 and CDR2 from the germline V gene are SGHDT and YYEEEE. V was clipped by 1 base and J by 4 bases; unmatched bases: 4. In DNA form, the CDR3 reads TGTGCCAGCAGCTTGTCGGGGACAGGGGCCACTGAAGCTTTCTTT. Amino acids: CASSLSGTGATEAFF.

This chain connects TRBV5-6 to TRBJ2-5; weak D call: TRBD1 (5 bases). Germline assignment: CDR1 SGHDT and CDR2 YYEEEE. CDR3 length: 11 amino acids. V lost 4 bases to trimming and J lost 7 bases, with 8 bases between them. The chain's CDR3 is CASSRGPTQYF. CDR3 nucleotide sequence: TGTGCCAGCAGCAGGGGCCCGACCCAGTACTTC.

J is TRBJ2-7 and V is TRBV11-1; 9 nucleotides match TRBD1. Germline CDR1 SGHAT, CDR2 FQDESV (reference sequence). The CDR3 extends over 14 amino acids. Trimming took 1 base from V and 4 from J; bases not matched to a gene: 2. CDR3 amino acids: CASSLGTGAYEQYF. The CDR3 nucleotides read TGTGCCAGCAGCTTAGGGACAGGGGCGTACGAGCAGTACTTC.

This clone was recorded only once. A junction boundary mismatches the germline segment, possibly from a read error. The V gene is TRBV4-1, the J gene TRBJ2-7; the match to TRBD2 covers 8 bases. The CDR3 has 16 residues. Germline-derived CDR1 and CDR2 are MGHRA and YSYEKL. Written as DNA, the CDR3 is TGTGCCAGCAGCCAAGGGCTAGCGGGTGACTCCTACGAGCAGTACTTC. Translating gives CASSQGLAGDSYEQYF.

The J gene is TRBJ2-1, the V gene TRBV5-1, with unresolved D. Germline values: CDR1 SGHRS, CDR2 YFSETQ. With 5 bases removed from V and 2 bases from J, the gap between germline ends came to 5 bases. The CDR3 spans 12 residues. This chain's CDR3 is CASRAAYNEQFF. The CDR3 DNA reads TGCGCCAGCAGAGCTGCCTACAATGAGCAGTTCTTC.

This sequence joins TRBV15 and TRBJ2-1, with 11 bases matching TRBD2. The CDR3 runs to 17 residues. Germline V lookup: CDR1 LNHNV, CDR2 YYDKDF (reference sequence). The V segment lost 0 bases and the J segment 5 bases; nucleotides outside the gene matches: 6. The CDR3 nucleotides read TGTGCCACCAGCAGAGATGTAGCGGGAGGGGTGAACAATGAGCAGTTCTTC. As protein: CATSRDVAGGVNNEQFF.

CDR3 in amino acids: CASSLAGQTTDTQYF. The CDR3, as DNA: TGTGCCAGCAGCTTAGCGGGACAAACCACAGATACGCAGTATTTT. The rearrangement joins TRBV11-2 to TRBJ2-3, with TRBD1 as a possible D gene (6 bases). CDR1 and CDR2 from the germline V gene are SGHAT and FQNNGV. The CDR3 is made up of 15 amino acids. V dropped 1 base and J dropped 2 bases, with 10 bases sitting between them.

The chain is built from TRBV5-5 and TRBJ2-7, with D perhaps matching TRBD2 (5 bases). The CDR3 runs 15 residues. The ends were cut back, 0 bases at V and 0 bases at J, with 10 bases in the middle. Germline V CDR1 and CDR2: SGHKS, YYEKEE (reference sequence). CDR3 loop: CASSLVLAGSYEQYF. As DNA, the CDR3 is TGTGCCAGCAGCTTGGTTCTGGCGGGCTCCTACGAGCAGTACTTC.

This clone was seen once. The V gene is TRBV7-2, the J gene TRBJ1-5; D is perhaps TRBD1 (6 bases). The V and J ends lost 0 bases and 7 bases respectively, with 16 bases between them. CDR3 length: 16 residues. Per germline, CDR1 SGHTA and CDR2 FQGNSA. CDR3 DNA sequence: TGTGCCAGCAGCTTAGCAGGGCCGCGCGGGGGCCAGCCCCAGCATTTT. This sequence encodes CASSLAGPRGGQPQHF.

The CDR3 spells CASSFRLAGNNEQFF. The DNA for the CDR3 is TGTGCCAGCAGCTTTCGGCTAGCGGGAAACAATGAGCAGTTCTTC. The chain employs TRBV5-4 and TRBJ2-1; TRBD2 matches 9 bases. V lost 2 bases to trimming and J lost 5 bases; unmatched junction nucleotides: 5. This CDR3 is 15 amino acids long. Germline V gene lookup returns CDR1 SGHNT and CDR2 YYREEE (reference sequence).

The chain couples TRBV13 to TRBJ2-1; 9 bases are a match to TRBD2. The CDR3 totals 17 residues. J was trimmed by 8 bases and V by 4 bases; bases with no gene match: 15. The germline V gene encodes CDR1 PRHDT and CDR2 FYEKMQ (reference sequence). For the CDR3, the DNA is TGTGCCAGCAGCTCCCCCAGGGGACTAGCTTTAGCCGATGAGCAGTTCTTC. This codes for CASSSPRGLALADEQFF.

The gene calls are TRBV7-8 and TRBJ1-1; D is uncertain. V shed 4 bases and J shed 12 bases, with 12 bases lying between them. CDR3 size: 11 residues. Germline V gene lookup returns CDR1 SGHVS and CDR2 FQNEAQ. The DNA of the CDR3 is TGTGCCAGCAGCTCTGGTCAAGCAACTTTCTTT. Encoded protein: CASSSGQATFF.

This sequence joins TRBV6-5 and TRBJ2-4; a possible D gene is TRBD2 (6 bases). Germline V lookup: CDR1 MNHEY, CDR2 SVGAGI. This CDR3 region has 13 residues. With 7 bases removed from V and 10 bases from J, the gap between germline ends came to 17 bases. The CDR3 DNA reads TGTGCCAGCACCTCCGCGGGGACGGGTATTCAGTACTTC. This codes for CASTSAGTGIQYF.

In the case of this clone: This same CDR3 is encoded by further DNA sequences in the sample. The genes are TRBV9 and TRBJ1-3; 7 bases match TRBD1. This CDR3 has 16 residues. V shed 0 bases, J shed 2 bases, and the junction held 5 bases outside the gene matches. Germline V gene lookup returns CDR1 SGDLS and CDR2 YYNGEE. This chain's CDR3 is CASSVAPDRAGNTIYF. CDR3 coding DNA: TGTGCCAGCAGCGTAGCTCCCGACAGGGCTGGAAACACCATATATTTT.

This chain joins TRBV5-5 and TRBJ1-5; perhaps TRBD1 as D (6 bases). CDR1 is SGHKS and CDR2 is YYEKEE in the germline V gene (reference sequence). The CDR3 is made up of 14 amino acids. Trimming stripped 2 bases from V and 7 bases from J, with 13 bases between. CDR3 sequence (DNA): TGTGCCAGCAGCTTTAACAGGGATGGGCAGCCCCAGCATTTT. It encodes CASSFNRDGQPQHF.

The rearrangement uses TRBV11-2 and TRBJ2-7, with D tentatively TRBD1 (5 bases). The germline V and J ends were trimmed by 3 bases and 2 bases, with 8 bases remaining between them. The CDR3 extends over 13 amino acids. Germline CDR1 and CDR2: SGHAT and FQNNGV. CDR3 bases: TGTGCCAGCAGCTTGACAGCCCCCTACGAGCAGTACTTC. Translated: CASSLTAPYEQYF.

The chain employs TRBV7-2 and TRBJ1-1, with D perhaps matching TRBD1 (5 bases). Germline V gives CDR1 SGHTA, CDR2 FQGNSA. This CDR3 comprises 15 residues. Trimming took 0 bases from V and 6 from J, leaving 14 bases between them. CDR3 bases: TGTGCCAGCAGCTTAGCGATCAGGGTTGGGGCTGAAGCTTTCTTT. Translating gives CASSLAIRVGAEAFF.

V is TRBV5-4 and J is TRBJ2-3; possibly TRBD1 for D (6 bases). The CDR3 contains 15 residues. V lost 3 bases, J lost 0 bases, and 11 bases lay in between. Germline V CDR1 and CDR2: SGHNT, YYREEE (reference sequence). In DNA, the CDR3 is TGTGCCAGCAGCTACCAGGGGTATAGCACAGATACGCAGTATTTT. Its protein is CASSYQGYSTDTQYF.

This rearrangement joins TRBV2 to TRBJ2-1; D may be TRBD2 (5 bases). The CDR3 runs 13 residues. The V and J ends lost 7 bases and 2 bases respectively, with 9 bases between them. Germline assignment: CDR1 SNHLY and CDR2 FYNNEI. The CDR3 region is CASTVGTYNEQFF. DNA of the CDR3: TGTGCCAGCACCGTCGGGACCTACAATGAGCAGTTCTTC.

The genes are TRBV5-6 and TRBJ2-5, with TRBD2 matching 10 bases. Trimming removed 5 bases from V and 2 bases from J; junction bases left unmatched: 3. Germline V gene sequence: CDR1 SGHDT, CDR2 YYEEEE. This CDR3 has 14 residues. The CDR3 is CASSVAGGQETQYF. The CDR3 DNA is TGTGCCAGCAGTGTAGCGGGAGGTCAAGAGACCCAGTACTTC. The whole variable domain, filled in from reference TRBV5-6 and TRBJ2-5, reads DAGVTQSPTHLIKTRGQQVTLRCSPKSGHDTVSWYQQALGQGPQFIFQYYEEEERQRGNFPDRFSGHQFPNYSSELNVNALLLGDSALYLCASSVAGGQETQYFGPGTRLLVL.